The clone carrying this TCR beta chain was seen once. This sample is drawn from a study of blood T cell repertoires in COVID-19. The germline V gene encodes CDR1 SGHDN and CDR2 FVKESK. This CDR3 spans 12 amino acids. Trimming left V 4 bases short and J 9 bases short, with 13 bases between. Profiled with immunoSEQ multiplex PCR; TCRdb holds only in-frame clones, not every one. The data contain roughly 120,000 clones, more than 90% of them singletons. Sequenced sample: peripheral blood. The V gene is TRBV14, the J gene TRBJ2-7; D gene ambiguous. This TCR was recovered from a man aged 55 to 70 with COVID-19, enrolled during active disease. CDR3: CASSPPPPGQYF. CDR3 DNA sequence: TGTGCCAGCAGCCCGCCTCCTCCGGGGCAGTACTTC.